The rows below give T cell receptor beta chains drawn from one sample of a study of cytomegalovirus exposure and HLA in healthy donors. The method was immunoSEQ multiplex PCR; TCRdb's version includes in-frame clones alone and lacks a portion of them. The sample includes roughly 250,000 clones, approximately 85% of them seen just once. What was sequenced was PBMCs. The receptors originated from a middle-aged woman in good health and CMV-seropositive. Each CDR3 is given with its conserved first and last residue. A D gene is named only where the DNA matches it firmly. Size tells how often a clone was seen (once, few, many) or the class of an expanded clone, and some rows leave it out.

d_call	v_call	j_call	clone_size	cdr3_nt	cdr3_aa
TRBD1	TRBV2	TRBJ1-3	.	TGTGCCAGCACCCCCCCCGCAGGGACAGCAAACACCATATATTTT	CASTPPAGTANTIYF
TRBD1	TRBV28	TRBJ1-1	.	TGTGCCAGCAGTTTATTTATAGGACAGGGGCCTGAAGCTTTCTTT	CASSLFIGQGPEAFF
TRBD1	TRBV4-1	TRBJ1-2	.	TGCGCCAGCAGCCAAGAGTCAGGGGGCTATGGCTACACCTTC	CASSQESGGYGYTF
TRBD2	TRBV6-4	TRBJ2-1	.	TGTGCCAGCAGTGATTCAGCGGGGGGAGCCTACAATGAGCAGTTCTTC	CASSDSAGGAYNEQFF
.	TRBV7-7	TRBJ1-3	.	TGTGCCAGCAGCTTAGGCCCGTCAGTCTCTGGAAACACCATATATTTT	CASSLGPSVSGNTIYF
TRBD2	TRBV4-2	TRBJ2-4	.	TGTGCCAGCAGCCTCCCGAGCGCTAGCGGGAAAAACATTCAGTACTTC	CASSLPSASGKNIQYF
TRBD2	TRBV5-1	TRBJ2-7	.	TGCGCCAGCAGCTTGTTAGCGGGAGGGAATTACGAGCAGTACTTC	CASSLLAGGNYEQYF
.	TRBV27	TRBJ1-2	.	TGTGCCCGCTGGAGGTGGGGGGAAGGAAACTATGGCTACACCTTC	CARWRWGEGNYGYTF
.	TRBV9	TRBJ2-1	.	TGTGCCAGCAGCCCCCAGTGGGCAGATGAGCAGTTCTTC	CASSPQWADEQFF
TRBD1	TRBV11-3	TRBJ2-7	.	TGTGCCAGCAGCCCCGGACAGGGCTGGGAAGAGCAGTACTTC	CASSPGQGWEEQYF
.	TRBV4-3	TRBJ1-2	.	TGCGCCAGCAGCCCATACAGGGCCGATGGCTACACCTTC	CASSPYRADGYTF
.	TRBV21-1	TRBJ1-2	.	TGTGCCAGCAGCAAAGCGCAGGACAGGGTATACTATGGCTACACCTTC	CASSKAQDRVYYGYTF
.	TRBV10-3	TRBJ1-1	few	TGTGCCACCTTGGAGACAGGGAACACTGAAGCTTTCTTT	CATLETGNTEAFF
TRBD1	TRBV6-1	TRBJ2-3	.	TGTGCCAGCAGTGGGAGCCCCGGGACAGCAACTAGCACAGATACGCAGTATTTT	CASSGSPGTATSTDTQYF
TRBD2	TRBV4-1	TRBJ2-5	few	TGCGCCAGCAGCCAAGAGGGTCGACTAGCGGGAAGAAGAGAGACCCAGTACTTC	CASSQEGRLAGRRETQYF
TRBD2	TRBV27	TRBJ2-3	.	TGTGCCAGCTGGCCTAGCGGATTCACAGATACGCAGTATTTT	CASWPSGFTDTQYF
TRBD2	TRBV30	TRBJ2-3	.	TGTGCCTGGAGTGTAGGGGGGCTAGCGGGACCCGGGAGGACAGATACGCAGTATTTT	CAWSVGGLAGPGRTDTQYF
TRBD1	TRBV6-6	TRBJ2-1	.	TGTGCCAGCAGTCAACAGGGGAATGAGCAGTTCTTC	CASSQQGNEQFF
.	TRBV7-3	TRBJ2-2	.	TGTGCCAGCAAAACTAGCCCGAACACCGGGGAGCTGTTTTTT	CASKTSPNTGELFF
.	TRBV5-1	TRBJ1-1	few	TGCGCCAGCAGTCTTTCTAACACTGAAGCTTTCTTT	CASSLSNTEAFF
TRBD1	TRBV28	TRBJ1-2	.	TGTGCCAGCAGTCTACTAACAGGGGACTATGGCTACACCTTC	CASSLLTGDYGYTF
TRBD1	TRBV29-1	TRBJ2-7	.	TGCAGCGTCGAAACGCCGGGACAGGGCACTACCTACGAGCAGTACTTC	CSVETPGQGTTYEQYF
TRBD1	TRBV28	TRBJ2-7	.	TGTGCCAGCAGTAAAACAGGGGGTGGGTACTTC	CASSKTGGGYF
.	TRBV5-8	TRBJ1-2	.	TGTGCCAGCAGCTTGGCCGGGGAGCGCTACACCTTC	CASSLAGERYTF
TRBD1	TRBV4-3	TRBJ1-4	.	TGCGCCAGCAGCCAACCCACAGGGGCTAAAAAACTGTTTTTT	CASSQPTGAKKLFF
TRBD1	TRBV15	TRBJ1-5	.	TGTGCCACCAGCAAACCCAGGGGGACTTTCAATCAGCCCCAGCATTTT	CATSKPRGTFNQPQHF
TRBD2	TRBV7-9	TRBJ2-1	few	TGTGCCAGCAGTTATCCGGGACTAGCGGGAGGGAGCTCCTACAATGAGCAGTTCTTC	CASSYPGLAGGSSYNEQFF
TRBD1	TRBV28	TRBJ1-2	.	TGTGCCAGCAGTTTACCTCTCAGGACAGGGGGCGTAGATGGCTACACCTTC	CASSLPLRTGGVDGYTF
.	TRBV11-3	TRBJ1-1	once	TGTGCCAGCAGCTTCTCGGGGTCCGGAGGAACTGAAGCTTTCTTT	CASSFSGSGGTEAFF